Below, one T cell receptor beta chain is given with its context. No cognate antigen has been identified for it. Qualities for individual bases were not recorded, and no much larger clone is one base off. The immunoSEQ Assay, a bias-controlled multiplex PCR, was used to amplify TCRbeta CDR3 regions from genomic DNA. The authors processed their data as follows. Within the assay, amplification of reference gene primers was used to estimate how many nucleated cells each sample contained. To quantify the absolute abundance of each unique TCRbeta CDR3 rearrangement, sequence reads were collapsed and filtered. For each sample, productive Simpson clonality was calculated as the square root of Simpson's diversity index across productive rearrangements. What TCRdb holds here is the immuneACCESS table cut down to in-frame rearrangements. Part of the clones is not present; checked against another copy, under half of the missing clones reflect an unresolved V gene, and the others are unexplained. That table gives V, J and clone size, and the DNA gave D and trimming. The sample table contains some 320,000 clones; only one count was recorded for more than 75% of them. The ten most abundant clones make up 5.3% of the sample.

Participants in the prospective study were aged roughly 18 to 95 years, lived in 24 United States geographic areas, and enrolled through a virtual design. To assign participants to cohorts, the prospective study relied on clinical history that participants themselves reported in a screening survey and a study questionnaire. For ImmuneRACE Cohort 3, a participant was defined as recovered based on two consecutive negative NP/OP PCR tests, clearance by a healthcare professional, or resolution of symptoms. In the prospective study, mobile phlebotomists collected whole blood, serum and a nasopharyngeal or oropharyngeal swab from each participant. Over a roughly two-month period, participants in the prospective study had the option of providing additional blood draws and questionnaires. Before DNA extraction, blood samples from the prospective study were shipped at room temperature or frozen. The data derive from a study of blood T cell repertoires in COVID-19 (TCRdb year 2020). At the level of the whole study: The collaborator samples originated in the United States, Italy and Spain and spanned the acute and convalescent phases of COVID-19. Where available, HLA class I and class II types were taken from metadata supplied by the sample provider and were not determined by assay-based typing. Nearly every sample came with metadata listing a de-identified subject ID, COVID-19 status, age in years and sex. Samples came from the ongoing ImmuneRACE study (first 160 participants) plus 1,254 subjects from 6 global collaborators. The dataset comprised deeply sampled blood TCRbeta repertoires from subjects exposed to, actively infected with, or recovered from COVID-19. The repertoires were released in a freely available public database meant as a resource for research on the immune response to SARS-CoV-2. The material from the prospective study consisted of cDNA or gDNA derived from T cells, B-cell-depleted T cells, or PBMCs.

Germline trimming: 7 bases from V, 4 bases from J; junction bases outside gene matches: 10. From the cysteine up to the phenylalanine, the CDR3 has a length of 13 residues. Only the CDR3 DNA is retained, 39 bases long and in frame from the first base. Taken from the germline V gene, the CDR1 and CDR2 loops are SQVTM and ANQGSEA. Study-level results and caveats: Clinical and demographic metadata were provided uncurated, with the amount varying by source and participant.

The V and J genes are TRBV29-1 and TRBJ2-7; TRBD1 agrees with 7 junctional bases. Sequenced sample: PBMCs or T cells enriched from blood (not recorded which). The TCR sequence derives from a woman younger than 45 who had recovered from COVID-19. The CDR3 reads CSGVLGGGYEQYF. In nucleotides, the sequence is TGCAGCGGCGTCCTAGGGGGCGGTTACGAGCAGTACTTC.